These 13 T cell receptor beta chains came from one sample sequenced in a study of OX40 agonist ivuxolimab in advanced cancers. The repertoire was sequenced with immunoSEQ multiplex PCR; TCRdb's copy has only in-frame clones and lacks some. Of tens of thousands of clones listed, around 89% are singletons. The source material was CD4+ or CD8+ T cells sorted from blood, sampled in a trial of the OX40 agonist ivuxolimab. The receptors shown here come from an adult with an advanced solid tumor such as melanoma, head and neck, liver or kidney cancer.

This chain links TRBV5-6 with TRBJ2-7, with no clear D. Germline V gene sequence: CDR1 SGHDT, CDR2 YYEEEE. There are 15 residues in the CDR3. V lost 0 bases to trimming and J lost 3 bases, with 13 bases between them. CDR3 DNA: TGTGCCAGCAGCTTGGCCGACGGTTCAGGCTACGAGCAGTACTTC. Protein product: CASSLADGSGYEQYF.

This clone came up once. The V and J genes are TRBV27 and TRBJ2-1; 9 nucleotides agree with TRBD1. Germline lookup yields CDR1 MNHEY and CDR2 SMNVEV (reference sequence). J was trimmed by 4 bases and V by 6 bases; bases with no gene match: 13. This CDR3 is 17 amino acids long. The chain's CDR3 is CASRQTPGQGNYNEQFF. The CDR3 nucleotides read TGTGCCAGCAGACAGACACCGGGACAGGGAAATTACAATGAGCAGTTCTTC.

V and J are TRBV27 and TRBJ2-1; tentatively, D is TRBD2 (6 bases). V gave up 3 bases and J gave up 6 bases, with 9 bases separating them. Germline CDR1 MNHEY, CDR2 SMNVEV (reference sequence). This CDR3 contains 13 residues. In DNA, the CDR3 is TGTGCCAGCAGTTTGGAGGGTTTCAATGAGCAGTTCTTC. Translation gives CASSLEGFNEQFF.

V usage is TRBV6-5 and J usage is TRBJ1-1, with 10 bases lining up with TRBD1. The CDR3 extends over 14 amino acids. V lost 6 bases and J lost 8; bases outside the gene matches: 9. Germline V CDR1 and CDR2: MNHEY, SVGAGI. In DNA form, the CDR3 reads TGTGCCAGCAGGGACAGGGGGGACAGCTTAGAAGCTTTCTTT. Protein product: CASRDRGDSLEAFF.

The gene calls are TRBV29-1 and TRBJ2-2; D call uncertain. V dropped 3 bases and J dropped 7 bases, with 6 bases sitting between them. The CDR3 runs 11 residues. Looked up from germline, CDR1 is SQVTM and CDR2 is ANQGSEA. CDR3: CSVEVNGELFF. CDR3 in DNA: TGCAGCGTTGAGGTAAACGGGGAGCTGTTTTTT.

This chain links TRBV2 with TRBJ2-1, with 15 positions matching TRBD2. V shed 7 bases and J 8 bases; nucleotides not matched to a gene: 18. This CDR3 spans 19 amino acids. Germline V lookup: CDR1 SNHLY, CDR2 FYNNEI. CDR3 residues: CASNKWGLAGGSQVDEQFF. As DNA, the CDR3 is TGTGCCAGCAATAAGTGGGGACTAGCGGGAGGTTCGCAGGTAGATGAGCAGTTCTTC.

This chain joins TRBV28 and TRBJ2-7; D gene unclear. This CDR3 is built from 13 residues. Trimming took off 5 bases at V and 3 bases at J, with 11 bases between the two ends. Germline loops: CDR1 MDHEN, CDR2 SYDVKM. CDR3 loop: CASSRRIYYEQYF. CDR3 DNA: TGTGCCAGCAGTAGGCGTATTTACTACGAGCAGTACTTC.

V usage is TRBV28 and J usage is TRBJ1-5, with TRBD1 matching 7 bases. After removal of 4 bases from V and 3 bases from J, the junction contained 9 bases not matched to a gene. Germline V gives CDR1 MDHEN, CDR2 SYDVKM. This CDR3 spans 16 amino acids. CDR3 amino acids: CASSWGRGLLNQPQHF. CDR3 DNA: TGTGCCAGCAGTTGGGGCAGGGGGTTACTCAATCAGCCCCAGCATTTT.

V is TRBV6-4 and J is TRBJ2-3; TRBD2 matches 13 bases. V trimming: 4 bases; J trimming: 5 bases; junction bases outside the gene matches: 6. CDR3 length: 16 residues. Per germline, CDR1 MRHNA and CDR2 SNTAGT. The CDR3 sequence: CASSVTSGRAIDTQYF. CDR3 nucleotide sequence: TGTGCCAGCAGTGTTACTAGCGGGAGGGCCATAGATACGCAGTATTTT.

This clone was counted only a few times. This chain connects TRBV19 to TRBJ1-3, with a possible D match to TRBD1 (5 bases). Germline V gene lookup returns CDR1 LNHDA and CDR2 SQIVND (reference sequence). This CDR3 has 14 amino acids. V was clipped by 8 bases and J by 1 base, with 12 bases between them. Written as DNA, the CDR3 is TGTGCCAGTGGGTTACGGGGGTCTGGAAACACCATATATTTT. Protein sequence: CASGLRGSGNTIYF.

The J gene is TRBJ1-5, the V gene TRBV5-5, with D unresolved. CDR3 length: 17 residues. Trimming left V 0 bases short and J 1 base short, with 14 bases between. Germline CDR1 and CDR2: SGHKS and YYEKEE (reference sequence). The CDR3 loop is CASSLESRISSNQPQHF. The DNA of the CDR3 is TGTGCCAGCAGCTTGGAGTCCCGAATTAGCAGCAATCAGCCCCAGCATTTT. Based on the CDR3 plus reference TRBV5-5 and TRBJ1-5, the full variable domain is DAGVTQSPTHLIKTRGQQVTLRCSPISGHKSVSWYQQVLGQGPQFIFQYYEKEERGRGNFPDRFSARQFPNYSSELNVNALLLGDSALYLCASSLESRISSNQPQHFGDGTRLSIL.

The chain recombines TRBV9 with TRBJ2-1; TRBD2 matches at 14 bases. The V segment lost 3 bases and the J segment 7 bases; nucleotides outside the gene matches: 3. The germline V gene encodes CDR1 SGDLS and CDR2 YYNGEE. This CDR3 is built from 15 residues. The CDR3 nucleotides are TGTGCCAGCAGCGAGGGGACTAGCGGGAGTAATGAGCAGTTCTTC. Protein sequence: CASSEGTSGSNEQFF.

This CDR3 is CASSLVMGGRLTYEQYF. The CDR3, as DNA: TGTGCCAGCAGCTTAGTAATGGGCGGGAGGCTAACCTACGAGCAGTACTTC. The chain carries TRBV11-2 and TRBJ2-7; 8 nucleotides agree with TRBD2. The CDR3 runs 17 residues. Germline V gives CDR1 SGHAT, CDR2 FQNNGV. Trimming cost V 1 base and J 2 bases; bases outside gene matches: 10.